Below, 23 T cell receptor beta chains from the same sample are listed, as sequenced in a study of Graves' ophthalmopathy and Graves' hyperthyroidism listed by TCRdb under 2018. These reads were obtained on an Illumina HiSeq 2000. For repertoire sequencing, the TCR beta CDR3 regions were amplified from RNA transcripts. The first round of RT-PCR was done with HTBI primers and the Qiagen OneStep RT-PCR kit, and was followed by a second round of multiplex PCR, then size selection and purification. TCRdb reran the public reads through fastp at Q25 and MiXCR, keeping productive beta chains. Duplicate CDR3 protein sequences are folded into a single record with the most common DNA and genes. The sample table records roughly 480,000 distinct CDR3 sequences; about an eighth of these occur just once. The ten largest account for about 10% of the sample. The sample was blood. The receptors shown here come from a woman aged 30 to 39 with Graves' ophthalmopathy. Donor details come from another sample of the same person, matched by shared clones.

The gene calls are TRBV11-2 and TRBJ2-7; D remains ambiguous. V lost 5 bases, J lost 3 bases, and 17 bases lay in between. CDR3 length: 15 amino acids. Germline values: CDR1 SGHAT, CDR2 FQNNGV. The CDR3 loop is CASSRSGTPVYEQYF. CDR3 DNA: TGTGCCAGCAGCCGTTCCGGAACCCCAGTCTACGAGCAGTACTTC.

This clonotype occurred many times. At one boundary the junction diverges from the germline segment, which might be a read error. This chain links TRBV6-1 with TRBJ2-2; a possible D gene is TRBD2 (6 bases). The CDR3 runs 14 residues. CDR1 is MNHNS and CDR2 is SASEGT in the germline V gene. CDR3 DNA: TGTGCCAGCTTGGACTACGCGAACACCGGGGAACTGTTTTTT. Its protein is CASLDYANTGELFF.

Ten or more counts support this clonotype. The V gene is TRBV28, the J gene TRBJ2-7; D is undetermined. There are 14 residues in the CDR3. With 8 bases removed from V and 0 bases from J, the gap between germline ends came to 14 bases. CDR1 and CDR2 (germline): MDHEN, SYDVKM. CDR3 amino acids: CASESEGPSYEQYF. The DNA of the CDR3 is TGTGCCAGCGAAAGTGAAGGGCCCTCCTACGAGCAGTACTTC.

This clonotype occurred many times. V is TRBV29-1 and J is TRBJ1-5; the D is unclear. The germline CDR1 and CDR2 sequences are SQVTM and ANQGSEA. The CDR3 covers 14 residues. V was cut by 5 bases and J by 0 bases, with 11 bases left in between. CDR3 loop: CSVCDGDSNQPQHF. The CDR3 nucleotides read TGCAGCGTTTGCGATGGCGATAGCAATCAGCCCCAGCATTTT. Supplemented by reference TRBV29-1 and TRBJ1-5, the full variable domain reads SAVISQKPSRDICQRGTSLTIQCQVDSQVTMMFWYRQQPGQSLTLIATANQGSEATYESGFVIDKFPISRPNLTFSTLTVSNMSPEDSSIYLCSVCDGDSNQPQHFGDGTRLSIL.

Many counts were recorded for this clonotype. The chain joins TRBV5-1 to TRBJ1-5; 9 nucleotides align to TRBD1. CDR1 and CDR2 from the germline V gene are SGHRS and YFSETQ. The V gene end was trimmed by 3 bases and the J gene end by 9 bases; junction bases not matched to a gene: 7. There are 14 residues in the CDR3. As DNA, the CDR3 is TGCGCCAGCAGCTCCGGGACAGGGAGGGCGCCCCAGCATTTT. It is translated as CASSSGTGRAPQHF.

This clonotype was picked up many times. The chain carries TRBV11-2 and TRBJ2-2; D is unclear. This CDR3 is built from 16 residues. The ends were cut back, 1 base at V and 2 bases at J, with 11 bases in the middle. CDR1 and CDR2 from the germline V gene are SGHAT and FQNNGV. The DNA of the CDR3 is TGTGCCAGCAGCTTAGTGGCAGGTGATAACACCGGGGAGCTGTTTTTT. Protein product: CASSLVAGDNTGELFF.

This clonotype occurred many times. The J gene is TRBJ2-4, the V gene TRBV12-3 or TRBV12-4; D is uncertain. This CDR3 contains 12 residues. Deletions cut 6 bases from V and 9 bases from J, with 12 bases between. The CDR3 region has the DNA TGTGCCAGCAGATCCCCCCGCGGCATTCAGTACTTC. This codes for CASRSPRGIQYF.

This clonotype was seen repeatedly, ten times or more. The J gene is TRBJ1-1, the V gene TRBV10-2; possibly TRBD1 for D (6 bases). This CDR3 is 17 amino acids long. V gave up 6 bases and J gave up 1 base, with 21 bases separating them. The germline CDR1 and CDR2 sequences are WSHSY and SAAADI. The CDR3 nucleotides are TGCGCCAGCAGGGCCTGGGCCCTGGGACAAACGAACACTGAAGCTTTCTTT. This encodes CASRAWALGQTNTEAFF.

This clonotype showed up many times. This chain's CDR3 is CSVADGQETQYF. The CDR3 DNA reads as TGCAGCGTTGCCGACGGGCAAGAGACCCAGTACTTC. The chain has TRBV29-1 and TRBJ2-5; D remains ambiguous. Germline V gene sequence: CDR1 SQVTM, CDR2 ANQGSEA. V shed 4 bases and J shed 2 bases, with 8 bases lying between them. This CDR3 region has 12 residues.

Ten or more counts support this clonotype. V gene TRBV19 combines with J gene TRBJ2-2; TRBD1 matches 8 bases. V lost 6 bases, J lost 1 base, and 19 bases stayed unmatched. This CDR3 has 20 residues. CDR1 and CDR2 from the germline V gene are LNHDA and SQIVND (reference sequence). CDR3 coding DNA: TGTGCCAGTAGCCCCGTTGGTATGAGAAGGACAGGGTTGAACACCGGGGAGCTGTTTTTT. Translation: CASSPVGMRRTGLNTGELFF.

This clonotype was picked up a small number of times. Being one base from a much bigger clone, this may be a read error. The chain uses TRBV12-3 or TRBV12-4 and TRBJ2-2; D may be TRBD2 (6 bases). CDR3 length: 14 residues. CDR3 residues: CASSPGGVTGELCF. DNA for the CDR3: TGTGCCAGCAGTCCTGGCGGGGTCACCGGGGAGCTGTGTTTT.

As for this clonotype: A much larger clone lies one base from this, so it may be a read error. The V and J genes are TRBV7-9 and TRBJ2-5; D possibly corresponds to TRBD2 (5 bases). CDR1 and CDR2 from the germline V gene are SEHNR and FQNEAQ (reference sequence). V shed 5 bases and J shed 5 bases, with 18 bases lying between them. CDR3 length: 15 amino acids. The CDR3 sequence is CASSPPSRGEETQYF. The DNA of the CDR3 is TGTGCCAGCAGCCCCCCGTCACGGGGTGAGGAGACCCAGTACTTC.

The sample holds many counts of this clonotype. The gene calls are TRBV4-1 and TRBJ2-5; 9 bases map to TRBD2. After removal of 6 bases from V and 2 bases from J, the junction contained 10 bases not matched to a gene. This CDR3 region has 16 residues. Looked up from germline, CDR1 is MGHRA and CDR2 is YSYEKL. The CDR3 is CASSPAAGGIQETQYF. DNA of the CDR3: TGCGCCAGCAGTCCTGCAGCGGGGGGTATACAAGAGACCCAGTACTTC.

The table lists this clonotype with many counts. The rearrangement links TRBV28 to TRBJ2-7; TRBD1 aligns across 7 bases. Per the germline V gene, CDR1 is MDHEN and CDR2 is SYDVKM. The CDR3 has 15 residues. J gave up 0 bases and V 5 bases, and 7 bases lay outside the gene matches. CDR3 sequence (DNA): TGTGCCAGCAGTAGCCCGGGACAGATCTCCTACGAGCAGTACTTC. It codes for CASSSPGQISYEQYF.

At least ten counts were recorded for this clonotype. CDR3: CASSLGGITEAFF. CDR3 in DNA: TGTGCCAGCAGTTTGGGGGGCATCACTGAAGCTTTCTTT. The chain uses TRBV12-3 or TRBV12-4 and TRBJ1-1; tentatively, D is TRBD1 (6 bases). The CDR3 is made up of 13 amino acids. The V gene lost 3 bases and the J gene lost 4 bases, with 9 bases spanning the gap.

The chain joins TRBV28 to TRBJ2-7; no firm D call. V shed 5 bases and J shed 5 bases, with 10 bases lying between them. CDR3 length: 12 amino acids. Per germline, CDR1 MDHEN and CDR2 SYDVKM. In DNA, the CDR3 is TGTGCCAGCAGTCCTACCGACGACGAGCAGTACTTC. This encodes CASSPTDDEQYF.

This clonotype was observed many times. In DNA form, the CDR3 reads TGTGCCAGCAGTTTAGACCGGGAGAACCAAGAGACCCAGTACTTC. Translation: CASSLDRENQETQYF. The chain carries TRBV12-3 or TRBV12-4 and TRBJ2-5, with D possibly being TRBD2 (6 bases). V was pared by 1 base and J by 0 bases, with 9 bases between. CDR3 size: 15 residues.

This clonotype was detected only a few times. The chain joins TRBV20-1 to TRBJ2-5; no firm D call. The CDR3 spans 15 residues. Germline values: CDR1 DFQATT, CDR2 SNEGSKA (reference sequence). The CDR3, as DNA: TGCAGCGCAATTGGGTCCACAGACGAAAAAGAGACCCAGTACTTC. Residues: CSAIGSTDEKETQYF.

This clonotype was seen ten or more times. The chain employs TRBV6-1 and TRBJ2-5; D assignment may be TRBD1 or TRBD2 (5 bases each). The CDR3 runs 15 residues. Germline CDR1 reads MNHNS; CDR2 reads SASEGT. Trimming took 8 bases from V and 5 from J, leaving 21 bases between them. The CDR3 reads CASSHGTRTRETQYF. CDR3 coding DNA: TGTGCCAGCTCCCATGGGACCAGAACTCGGGAGACCCAGTACTTC.

This clonotype was seen many times. This sequence joins TRBV28 and TRBJ2-7; the D call may be TRBD1 or TRBD2 (6 bases each). This CDR3 region has 14 residues. CDR1 is MDHEN and CDR2 is SYDVKM in the germline V gene. Trimming removed 7 bases at V and 4 bases at J, with 17 bases between. The CDR3 nucleotides are TGTGCCAGCATCAAGACAGGAGGGGATTACGAGCAGTACTTC. This translates into CASIKTGGDYEQYF. Based on the CDR3 plus reference TRBV28 and TRBJ2-7, the full variable domain is DVKVTQSSRYLVKRTGEKVFLECVQDMDHENMFWYRQDPGLGLRLIYFSYDVKMKEKGDIPEGYSVSREKKERFSLILESASTNQTSMYLCASIKTGGDYEQYFGPGTRLTVT.

The table lists this clonotype with many counts. This chain connects TRBV13 to TRBJ1-2; 8 bases align to TRBD1. The germline V gene has CDR1 PRHDT and CDR2 FYEKMQ (reference sequence). The V and J ends lost 5 bases and 0 bases, in that order; junction bases with no gene match: 2. This CDR3 spans 14 amino acids. The CDR3 region is CASSATGANYGYTF. CDR3 sequence (DNA): TGTGCCAGCAGCGCGACAGGGGCTAACTATGGCTACACCTTC.

This clonotype has at least ten counts. The V call is TRBV24-1, the J call TRBJ1-2; no clear D gene. The V end lost 4 bases, the J end lost 2 bases, and 10 bases lay between the germline ends. This CDR3 has 14 residues. CDR1 and CDR2 (germline): KGHDR, SFDVKD. CDR3 DNA sequence: TGTGCCACCAGTGAAGCCAGAGTGAACTATGGCTACACCTTC. It is translated as CATSEARVNYGYTF.

This clonotype appeared many times. The genes are TRBV10-3 and TRBJ2-7, with D possibly being TRBD1 (6 bases). Germline CDR1 is ENHRY and CDR2 is SYGVKD. There are 16 residues in the CDR3. V gave up 7 bases and J gave up 1 base, with 20 bases separating them. CDR3 bases: TGTGCCATCACAGTAGGAAGCAGGGGCGGTTCCTACGAGCAGTACTTC. Protein product: CAITVGSRGGSYEQYF.